This record covers a single TCR beta chain. The sample originates from a study of sequential checkpoint blockade in melanoma. Using immunoSEQ multiplex PCR, the repertoire was profiled, and TCRdb retains in-frame clones only, with some absent. The sample shows 30,000 to 40,000 clones, roughly 86% of them seen only once. Treatment specified: randomized to nivolumab then ipilimumab (arm A) or the reverse (arm B). This CDR3 is 13 amino acids long. From germline, CDR1 is MDHEN and CDR2 SYDVKM. V was pared by 5 bases and J by 4 bases, with 4 bases of the junction left unmatched. The material was CD8+ T cells sorted from blood (inferred from file names), obtained from a patient given nivolumab and ipilimumab in sequence. The chain is built from TRBV28 and TRBJ2-7; 8 nucleotides match TRBD1. The clonotype originates from a human donor with melanoma. Here the CDR3 reads CASSTQGAYEQYF. In DNA, the CDR3 is TGTGCCAGCAGTACGCAGGGGGCGTACGAGCAGTACTTC. The variable domain in full, with the rest retrieved from reference TRBV28 and TRBJ2-7, is DVKVTQSSRYLVKRTGEKVFLECVQDMDHENMFWYRQDPGLGLRLIYFSYDVKMKEKGDIPEGYSVSREKKERFSLILESASTNQTSMYLCASSTQGAYEQYFGPGTRLTVT.